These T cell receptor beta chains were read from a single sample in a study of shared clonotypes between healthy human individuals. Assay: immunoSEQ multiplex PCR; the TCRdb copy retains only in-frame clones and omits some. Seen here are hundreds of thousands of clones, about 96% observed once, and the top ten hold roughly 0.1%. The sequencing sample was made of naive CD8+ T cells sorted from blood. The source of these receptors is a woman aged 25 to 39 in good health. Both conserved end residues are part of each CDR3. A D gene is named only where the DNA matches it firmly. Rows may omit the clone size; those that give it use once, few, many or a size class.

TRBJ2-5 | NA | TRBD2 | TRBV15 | CATSRAGGQETQYF | TGTGCCACCAGCAGAGCGGGGGGCCAAGAGACCCAGTACTTC
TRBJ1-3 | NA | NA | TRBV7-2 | CASSLGKEVVAGNTIYF | TGTGCCAGCAGCTTAGGAAAGGAGGTGGTGGCTGGAAACACCATATATTTT
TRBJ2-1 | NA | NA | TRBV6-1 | CASTAGRLGGNEQFF | TGTGCCAGCACCGCCGGCCGGCTAGGCGGTAATGAGCAGTTCTTC
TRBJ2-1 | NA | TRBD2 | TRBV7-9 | CASSSVGGGPANEQFF | TGTGCCAGCAGCTCTGTTGGGGGAGGGCCTGCAAATGAGCAGTTCTTC
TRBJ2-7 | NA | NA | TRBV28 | CASSFSESYEQYF | TGTGCCAGCAGTTTCTCGGAGTCCTACGAGCAGTACTTC
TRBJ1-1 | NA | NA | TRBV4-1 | CASSQGYEAFF | TGCGCCAGCAGCCAAGGGTATGAAGCTTTCTTT
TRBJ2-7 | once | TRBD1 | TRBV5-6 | CASSLTQGYYEQYF | TGTGCCAGCAGCTTGACACAGGGGTACTACGAGCAGTACTTC
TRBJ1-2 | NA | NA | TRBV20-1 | CSASAIYGYTF | TGCAGTGCTAGTGCGATCTATGGCTACACCTTC
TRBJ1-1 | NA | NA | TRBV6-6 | CASSYSTGTTEAFF | TGTGCCAGCAGTTACTCGACAGGCACCACTGAAGCTTTCTTT
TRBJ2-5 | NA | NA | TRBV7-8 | CASSSVAAETQYF | TGTGCCAGCAGCTCCGTGGCAGCCGAGACCCAGTACTTC
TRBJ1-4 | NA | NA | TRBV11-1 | CASSISWEKLFF | TGTGCCAGCAGTATTAGTTGGGAAAAACTGTTTTTT
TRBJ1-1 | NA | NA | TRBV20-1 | CSARWTAEAFF | TGCAGTGCCCGATGGACTGCAGAAGCTTTCTTT
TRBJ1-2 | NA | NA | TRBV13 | CASSWGDRRLNANYGYTF | TGTGCCAGCAGCTGGGGGGACCGCCGACTAAACGCTAACTATGGCTACACCTTC
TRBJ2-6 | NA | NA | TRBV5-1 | CASSLVAGPSGANVLTF | TGCGCCAGCAGCTTGGTGGCAGGGCCCTCTGGGGCCAACGTCCTGACTTTC
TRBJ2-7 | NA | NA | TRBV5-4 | CASSQPLERGNPYEQYF | TGTGCCAGCAGCCAACCCTTGGAACGGGGTAACCCCTACGAGCAGTACTTC
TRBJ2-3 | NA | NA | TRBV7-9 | CASIGGLLADTQYF | TGTGCCAGCATAGGGGGACTGTTGGCGGATACGCAGTATTTT
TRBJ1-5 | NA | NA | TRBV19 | CASRGAGSQPQHF | TGTGCCAGTAGGGGGGCTGGGAGCCAGCCCCAGCATTTT
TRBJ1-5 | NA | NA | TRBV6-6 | CASSYSTGGNQPQHF | TGTGCCAGCAGTTACTCAACAGGTGGCAATCAGCCCCAGCATTTT
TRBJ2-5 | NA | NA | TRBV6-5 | CASSYTGTQETQYF | TGTGCCAGCAGTTACACGGGGACCCAAGAGACCCAGTACTTC
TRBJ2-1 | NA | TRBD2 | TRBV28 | CASSFSGLAGDNEQFF | TGTGCCAGCAGTTTTTCGGGGCTAGCGGGCGACAATGAGCAGTTCTTC
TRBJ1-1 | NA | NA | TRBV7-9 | CASSSYTEAFF | TGTGCCAGCAGCTCTTACACTGAAGCTTTCTTT
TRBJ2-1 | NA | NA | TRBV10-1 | CASSDPDSDEQFF | TGCGCCAGCAGTGACCCTGACAGCGATGAGCAGTTCTTC
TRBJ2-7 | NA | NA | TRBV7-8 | CASSLNSGYEQYF | TGTGCCAGCAGCTTAAATAGCGGCTACGAGCAGTACTTC
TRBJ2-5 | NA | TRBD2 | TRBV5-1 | CASSLGLAGPFSLEETQYF | TGCGCCAGCAGCTTGGGACTAGCGGGACCATTTTCCCTCGAAGAGACCCAGTACTTC
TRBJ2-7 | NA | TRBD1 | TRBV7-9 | CASSSDRVYEQYF | TGTGCCAGCAGTTCGGACAGGGTTTACGAGCAGTACTTC
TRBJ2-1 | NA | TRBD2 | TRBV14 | CASRLAGYNEQFF | TGTGCCAGCAGGCTAGCGGGTTACAATGAGCAGTTCTTC
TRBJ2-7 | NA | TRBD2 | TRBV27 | CASRRGDGEQYF | TGTGCCAGCAGGCGGGGGGATGGCGAGCAGTACTTC
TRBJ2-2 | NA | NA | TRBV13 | CASSTTDYRVANTGELFF | TGTGCCAGCAGCACAACCGACTACAGGGTCGCGAACACCGGGGAGCTGTTTTTT
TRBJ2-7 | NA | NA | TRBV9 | CASSVWGSSYEQYF | TGTGCCAGCAGCGTCTGGGGGAGCTCCTACGAGCAGTACTTC